This T cell receptor beta chain was documented in a study of blood T cell repertoires in COVID-19. Study-level information: Material from acute and convalescent COVID-19 was sourced from the United States, Italy and Spain. Sources were T cells, B-cell-depleted T cells, or PBMCs; the material itself was cDNA or gDNA.

CDR3 length: 17 amino acids. Germline V gene lookup returns CDR1 SGHDT and CDR2 YYEEEE. V was trimmed by 0 bases and J by 6 bases, leaving 20 bases between them. The data were produced by immunoSEQ multiplex PCR, yet TCRdb's version contains in-frame clones alone and is incomplete. The sample lists roughly 150,000 clones; around nine tenths were seen once. The TCR was taken from a human donor in a cohort sampled during active COVID-19. This sequence joins TRBV5-6 and TRBJ2-3; the D gene is possibly TRBD2 (5 bases). What was sequenced was peripheral blood. The CDR3 bases are TGTGCCAGCAGCTTGGCCACGCAGAGGGCGCCTTTTGATACGCAGTATTTT. Translated, it gives CASSLATQRAPFDTQYF.